These 32 T cell receptor beta chains were sequenced from one sample in a study of T cell clusters in autoimmune cytopenias. TRB amplification used around 0.25 ug of peripheral blood genomic DNA. Multiplex touch-down PCR amplified TRB using TRB-A and TRB-B pools in one tube. TCRdb re-called the multiplex PCR reads; every CDR3 protein appears as one record, without DNA. In total, the table holds roughly 3,000 distinct CDR3 sequences. Sequenced: peripheral blood. The receptors stem from a human donor with an autoimmune cytopenia or autoimmune hepatitis (not recorded which).

The gene calls are TRBV7-9 and TRBJ1-2; TCRdb indicates TRBD1, and absent DNA this call remains unverified. The CDR3 covers 15 residues. CDR1 is SEHNR, CDR2 FQNEAQ, per germline (reference sequence). This CDR3 is CASSPGQGENYGYTF.

This clonotype registers medium-sized by frequency. The V and J genes are TRBV13 and TRBJ2-5. From germline, CDR1 is PRHDT and CDR2 FYEKMQ (reference sequence). This CDR3 region has 11 residues. The CDR3: CASSWQETQYF. The full variable domain, in which reference TRBV13 and TRBJ2-5 provide the parts outside the CDR3, is AAGVIQSPRHLIKEKRETATLKCYPIPRHDTVYWYQQGPGQDPQFLISFYEKMQSDKGSIPDRFSAQQFSDYHSELNMSSLELGDSALYFCASSWQETQYFGPGTRLLVL.

V gene TRBV28 combines with J gene TRBJ1-5; with no DNA, the TCRdb D assignment of TRBD1 cannot be verified. CDR1 MDHEN and CDR2 SYDVKM come from the germline V gene. The CDR3 totals 16 residues. CDR3 residues: CASSQIQAGVGQPQHF.

V and J are TRBV11-2 and TRBJ2-1; TCRdb's D call of TRBD1 is untestable without DNA. The germline V gene has CDR1 SGHAT and CDR2 FQNNGV. CDR3 length: 14 residues. CDR3 amino acids: CASSLATGYNEQFF.

Frequency places this clonotype as medium-sized (0.01 to 0.1%). The chain couples TRBV27 to TRBJ1-5; TCRdb lists TRBD1, though no DNA is available to test this call. The CDR3 contains 13 residues. Looked up from germline, CDR1 is MNHEY and CDR2 is SMNVEV (reference sequence). The CDR3 region is CASRNLGQGAQHF.

This clonotype registers medium-sized (0.01 to 0.1%) by frequency. The rearrangement uses TRBV19 and TRBJ2-3; the D call from TCRdb, TRBD2, cannot be confirmed without DNA. This CDR3 is built from 16 residues. CDR1 and CDR2 from the germline V gene are LNHDA and SQIVND (reference sequence). The CDR3 protein is CASSTQRGLNTDTQYF.

Frequency places this clonotype as medium-sized. This chain connects TRBV4-3 to TRBJ1-4; TCRdb's D call, TRBD1, is unchecked because there is no DNA. The CDR3 contains 15 residues. The germline V gene has CDR1 LGHNA and CDR2 YSLEER. CDR3 sequence: CASSQEQGAREKLFF.

The rearrangement links TRBV7-2 to TRBJ2-7; the TCRdb call, TRBD2, lacks DNA for checking. Germline V gene data show CDR1 as SGHTA and CDR2 as FQGNSA. The CDR3 is 16 amino acids. CDR3 protein: CASSASGLNRLYEQYF. Full variable domain (remainder filled in from reference TRBV7-2 and TRBJ2-7): GAGVSQSPSNKVTEKGKDVELRCDPISGHTALYWYRQSLGQGLEFLIYFQGNSAPDKSGLPSDRFSAERTGGSVSTLTIQRTQQEDSAVYLCASSASGLNRLYEQYFGPGTRLTVT.

This clonotype is medium-sized by frequency. The J gene is TRBJ2-7, the V gene TRBV19; the D call from TCRdb, TRBD2, cannot be confirmed without DNA. The length of the CDR3 is 15 residues. Germline V CDR1 and CDR2: LNHDA, SQIVND (reference sequence). The CDR3: CASSPVGGGFYEQYF. The whole variable domain, filled in from reference TRBV19 and TRBJ2-7, reads DGGITQSPKYLFRKEGQNVTLSCEQNLNHDAMYWYRQDPGQGLRLIYYSQIVNDFQKGDIAEGYSVSREKKESFPLTVTSAQKNPTAFYLCASSPVGGGFYEQYFGPGTRLTVT.

This chain's CDR3 is CASSPLGVSTEAFF. The chain recombines TRBV11-2 with TRBJ1-1; the D call from TCRdb, TRBD1, cannot be confirmed without DNA. This CDR3 spans 14 amino acids. Germline loops: CDR1 SGHAT, CDR2 FQNNGV.

This clonotype ranks as medium-sized in terms of frequency. The chain has TRBV7-9 and TRBJ1-2. CDR3 length: 15 residues. Germline-derived CDR1 and CDR2 are SEHNR and FQNEAQ (reference sequence). The CDR3 loop is CASTSGKDYNYGYTF.

This chain joins TRBV5-1 and TRBJ2-2; as DNA is missing, the TRBD2 call by TCRdb cannot be tested. Germline loops: CDR1 SGHRS, CDR2 YFSETQ. CDR3 size: 16 residues. This chain's CDR3 is CASSPEAGANTGELFF.

The V and J genes are TRBV7-2 and TRBJ1-3; TCRdb proposes TRBD1, but this gene call is untestable without DNA. CDR1 and CDR2 from the germline V gene are SGHTA and FQGNSA. This CDR3 region has 16 residues. The CDR3 loop reads CASSSPRGGARNTIYF.

In terms of frequency, this clonotype is medium-sized (0.01 to 0.1%). This chain connects TRBV6-5 to TRBJ2-7; TCRdb reports TRBD2, a call that lacks DNA to check it against. The CDR3 consists of 18 residues. In germline, CDR1 is MNHEY, CDR2 SVGAGI. The CDR3 spells CASSYRGTSGRGNYEQYF.

CDR3 protein: CASSLGVTGLAVTDTQYF. The V gene is TRBV7-2, the J gene TRBJ2-3; with no DNA, the TCRdb D assignment of TRBD2 cannot be verified. Germline CDR1 and CDR2: SGHTA and FQGNSA. The CDR3 spans 18 residues.

The chain uses TRBV7-2 and TRBJ2-1; TCRdb's D call of TRBD2 is untestable without DNA. Germline-derived CDR1 and CDR2 are SGHTA and FQGNSA. This CDR3 has 14 residues. The CDR3 spells CASSILAGVSEQFF.

This clonotype is deemed large by its frequency. This sequence joins TRBV29-1 and TRBJ1-2. Germline assignment: CDR1 SQVTM and CDR2 ANQGSEA. The CDR3 length is 12 residues. CDR3 sequence: CSSRPNSGGYTF.

By frequency, this clonotype is medium-sized. The CDR3 protein is CASNQGSTDTQYF. The chain employs TRBV5-4 and TRBJ2-3; TCRdb lists TRBD1, though no DNA is available to test this call. This CDR3 region has 13 residues. Germline lookup yields CDR1 SGHNT and CDR2 YYREEE (reference sequence).

This clonotype ranks as medium-sized in terms of frequency. CDR3 sequence reads: CASSMRTVNTEAFF. This rearrangement joins TRBV19 to TRBJ1-1. Germline values: CDR1 LNHDA, CDR2 SQIVND (reference sequence). The CDR3 is 14 residues long.

By frequency, this clonotype is medium-sized. J is TRBJ2-6 and V is TRBV10-3; TCRdb gives TRBD2 as the D gene, but with no DNA this cannot be confirmed. From germline, CDR1 is ENHRY and CDR2 SYGVKD. CDR3 length: 14 residues. The CDR3 protein is CAIKGLSGANVLTF.

The chain has TRBV4-3 and TRBJ2-5; the D call from TCRdb, TRBD1, cannot be confirmed without DNA. The CDR3 is 14 residues long. Per germline, CDR1 LGHNA and CDR2 YSLEER. CDR3 region: CASSQDPGGKTQYF.

Measured by frequency, this clonotype is large. The chain links TRBV29-1 to TRBJ2-5; TCRdb outputs TRBD1, but without DNA this stays unchecked. Germline lookup yields CDR1 SQVTM and CDR2 ANQGSEA. This CDR3 is 14 amino acids long. CDR3 protein: CSVPYPGGRETQYF.

Measured by frequency, this clonotype is medium-sized. The V and J genes are TRBV19 and TRBJ2-7; TCRdb names TRBD1, which stays unverified in the absence of DNA. CDR1 and CDR2 (germline): LNHDA, SQIVND (reference sequence). The CDR3 contains 14 residues. CDR3 sequence: CASSIGTGVYEQYF.

The rearrangement joins TRBV6-1 to TRBJ2-7; TCRdb gives TRBD1 as the D gene, but with no DNA this cannot be confirmed. Germline V gives CDR1 MNHNS, CDR2 SASEGT. CDR3 size: 15 residues. The CDR3 loop is CASSERRGGGYEQYF.

The V call is TRBV7-9, the J call TRBJ2-4; TCRdb indicates TRBD1, and absent DNA this call remains unverified. CDR3 length equals 17 residues. From germline, CDR1 is SEHNR and CDR2 FQNEAQ (reference sequence). CDR3 sequence reads: CASSLGQGEAAKNIQYF.

By frequency, this clonotype registers medium-sized. V gene TRBV6-2 or TRBV6-3 combines with J gene TRBJ1-2; with no DNA, the TCRdb D assignment of TRBD1 cannot be verified. Germline lookup yields CDR1 MNHEY and CDR2 SVGEGT. CDR3 size: 14 residues. The CDR3 protein is CASSLSGGSNGYTF.

The J gene is TRBJ1-1, the V gene TRBV5-1; the D call of TRBD1 rests on TCRdb alone, since no DNA is present to check it. The CDR3 sequence is 14 residues long. Looked up from germline, CDR1 is SGHRS and CDR2 is YFSETQ. This chain's CDR3 is CASSPNGANTEAFF. Filled out from reference TRBV5-1 and TRBJ1-1, the complete variable domain reads KAGVTQTPRYLIKTRGQQVTLSCSPISGHRSVSWYQQTPGQGLQFLFEYFSETQRNKGNFPGRFSGRQFSNSRSEMNVSTLELGDSALYLCASSPNGANTEAFFGQGTRLTVV.

This clonotype counts as medium-sized (0.01 to 0.1%) by frequency. CDR3 sequence reads: CASSLGEGYEQYF. This chain links TRBV7-6 with TRBJ2-7; there is no DNA to check the TCRdb D call of TRBD2. Germline V CDR1 and CDR2: SGHVS, FNYEAQ. This CDR3 has 13 residues.

The rearrangement links TRBV5-4 to TRBJ1-1. CDR3 length equals 14 residues. CDR1 is SGHNT, CDR2 YYREEE, per germline (reference sequence). CDR3 sequence: CASSIAPVGTEAFF. The full variable domain, rest sourced from reference TRBV5-4 and TRBJ1-1, is ETGVTQSPTHLIKTRGQQVTLRCSSQSGHNTVSWYQQALGQGPQFIFQYYREEENGRGNFPPRFSGLQFPNYSSELNVNALELDDSALYLCASSIAPVGTEAFFGQGTRLTVV.

This clonotype is identified as medium-sized from frequency. The chain couples TRBV27 to TRBJ2-7. Per germline, CDR1 MNHEY and CDR2 SMNVEV (reference sequence). CDR3 length: 14 amino acids. The CDR3 sequence: CASSLTYPPYEQYF.

Considering frequency, this clonotype is medium-sized (0.01 to 0.1%). This sequence joins TRBV6-2 or TRBV6-3 and TRBJ2-7. The length of the CDR3 is 13 residues. The V gene's germline CDR1 is MNHEY and CDR2 SVGEGT. CDR3 loop: CASSLRPSYEQYF.

This clonotype registers medium-sized by frequency. V and J are TRBV5-1 and TRBJ2-1; TCRdb returns TRBD1, unconfirmable since there is no DNA. The CDR3 loop spans 15 amino acids. Germline values: CDR1 SGHRS, CDR2 YFSETQ. CDR3 region: CASSLSGGAYNEQFF. Full variable domain (outside the CDR3, taken from reference TRBV5-1 and TRBJ2-1): KAGVTQTPRYLIKTRGQQVTLSCSPISGHRSVSWYQQTPGQGLQFLFEYFSETQRNKGNFPGRFSGRQFSNSRSEMNVSTLELGDSALYLCASSLSGGAYNEQFFGPGTRLTVL.